This is a list of T cell receptor beta chains from one sample in a study of human versus mouse CDR3 diversity and MHC coevolution. Using immunoSEQ multiplex PCR, the repertoire was profiled, and TCRdb retains in-frame clones only, with some absent. This table holds about 81,000 clones, just under 95% found once. Sequencing was done on a sample of naive CD4+ T cells from blood. The receptors derive from a person aged 25 to 69 in good health. CDR3s include the opening cysteine and the closing phenylalanine or tryptophan. The D gene is left open where the match is weak. Not every row has a clone size; where given, it reads once, few, many or a size class.

j_gene: TRBJ1-1
abundance: -
v_gene: TRBV28
len: 15
d_gene: TRBD1
CDR3nt: TGTGCCAGCAGTCCTCAGTACAGGGGTAGGACTGAAGCTTTCTTT
CDR3aa: CASSPQYRGRTEAFF

j_gene: TRBJ1-2
abundance: -
v_gene: TRBV6-5
len: 13
d_gene: -
CDR3nt: TGTGCCAGCAGCCCCAGTCTTAACTATGGCTACACCTTC
CDR3aa: CASSPSLNYGYTF

j_gene: TRBJ2-7
abundance: -
v_gene: TRBV18
len: 16
d_gene: -
CDR3nt: TGTGCCAGCTCACCCGAGGACGTGGGCAGGGTCTACGAGCAGTACTTC
CDR3aa: CASSPEDVGRVYEQYF

j_gene: TRBJ2-3
abundance: once
v_gene: TRBV7-3
len: 14
d_gene: -
CDR3nt: TGTGCCAGCAGCACCTACTCATCCGCAGATACGCAGTATTTT
CDR3aa: CASSTYSSADTQYF

j_gene: TRBJ2-1
abundance: once
v_gene: TRBV9
len: 16
d_gene: -
CDR3nt: TGTGCCAGCACCCGTAGTGGAGGGAGCTCCTACAATGAGCAGTTCTTC
CDR3aa: CASTRSGGSSYNEQFF

j_gene: TRBJ2-2
abundance: -
v_gene: TRBV2
len: 14
d_gene: TRBD2
CDR3nt: TGTGCCAGCCGGGGCGGGAGAACGGACGGGGAGCTGTTTTTT
CDR3aa: CASRGGRTDGELFF

j_gene: TRBJ2-1
abundance: -
v_gene: TRBV5-8
len: 14
d_gene: TRBD1
CDR3nt: TGTGCCAGCAGCTCACTACAGGGGCGGCATGAGCAGTTCTTC
CDR3aa: CASSSLQGRHEQFF

j_gene: TRBJ2-5
abundance: -
v_gene: TRBV5-6
len: 14
d_gene: -
CDR3nt: TGTGCCAGCAGCTTGACAGCCCTACAAGAGACCCAGTACTTC
CDR3aa: CASSLTALQETQYF

j_gene: TRBJ1-1
abundance: -
v_gene: TRBV19
len: 15
d_gene: TRBD1
CDR3nt: TGTGCCAGTAGTAGAATGACAGGGTTTCGGGCTGAAGCTTTCTTT
CDR3aa: CASSRMTGFRAEAFF

j_gene: TRBJ1-2
abundance: -
v_gene: TRBV7-2
len: 13
d_gene: TRBD1
CDR3nt: TGTGCCAGCAGTCCGACAGGGGACTATGGCTACACCTTC
CDR3aa: CASSPTGDYGYTF

j_gene: TRBJ1-6
abundance: -
v_gene: TRBV5-1
len: 14
d_gene: TRBD1
CDR3nt: TGCGCCAGCAGTCCGGGACAGAATAATTCACCCCTCCACTTT
CDR3aa: CASSPGQNNSPLHF

j_gene: TRBJ1-1
abundance: -
v_gene: TRBV18
len: 16
d_gene: -
CDR3nt: TGTGCCAGTCAGGAAGTATGGGGGCCGATTAACACTGAAGCTTTCTTT
CDR3aa: CASQEVWGPINTEAFF

j_gene: TRBJ1-4
abundance: -
v_gene: TRBV7-2
len: 16
d_gene: TRBD1
CDR3nt: TGTGCCAGCAGCTTCACAGGACAGGGAGCGGAAGAAAAACTGTTTTTT
CDR3aa: CASSFTGQGAEEKLFF

j_gene: TRBJ2-1
abundance: -
v_gene: TRBV11-1
len: 15
d_gene: TRBD2
CDR3nt: TGTGCCAGCAGCTTCGGTTTAGCGGGGGACAATGAGCAGTTCTTC
CDR3aa: CASSFGLAGDNEQFF

j_gene: TRBJ1-1
abundance: -
v_gene: TRBV25-1
len: 16
d_gene: -
CDR3nt: TGTGCCAGCAGGTTGAATTCGGGACATAGGAACACTGAAGCTTTCTTT
CDR3aa: CASRLNSGHRNTEAFF

j_gene: TRBJ2-7
abundance: -
v_gene: TRBV7-2
len: 14
d_gene: TRBD2
CDR3nt: TGTGCCAGCAGAAGGGCGGGAGGCTCGCGGGAGCAGTACTTC
CDR3aa: CASRRAGGSREQYF

j_gene: TRBJ1-2
abundance: -
v_gene: TRBV11-2
len: 13
d_gene: -
CDR3nt: TGTGCCAGCAGCTTCTCAGCAGGGAAAGGCTACACCTTC
CDR3aa: CASSFSAGKGYTF

j_gene: TRBJ2-3
abundance: -
v_gene: TRBV7-9
len: 13
d_gene: -
CDR3nt: TGTGCCAGCAGCGAGACTAGATCAGATACGCAGTATTTT
CDR3aa: CASSETRSDTQYF

j_gene: TRBJ2-1
abundance: -
v_gene: TRBV7-2
len: 18
d_gene: TRBD2
CDR3nt: TGTGCCAGCAGGGGAGGGACTAGCGGACTTAGCTCCTACAATGAGCAGTTCTTC
CDR3aa: CASRGGTSGLSSYNEQFF

j_gene: TRBJ1-2
abundance: -
v_gene: TRBV5-1
len: 14
d_gene: TRBD1
CDR3nt: TGCGCCAGCAGCTTACTACAGGGGGCCAGGGGCTACACCTTC
CDR3aa: CASSLLQGARGYTF

j_gene: TRBJ2-3
abundance: -
v_gene: TRBV7-3
len: 13
d_gene: -
CDR3nt: TGTGCCAGCAGCACTACAGGACCAGATACGCAGTATTTT
CDR3aa: CASSTTGPDTQYF

j_gene: TRBJ1-1
abundance: -
v_gene: TRBV6-5
len: 14
d_gene: TRBD1
CDR3nt: TGTGCCAGCGTCCCAGGGGGCACGCGGACTGAAGCTTTCTTT
CDR3aa: CASVPGGTRTEAFF

j_gene: TRBJ2-5
abundance: -
v_gene: TRBV7-2
len: 14
d_gene: -
CDR3nt: TGTGCCAGCAGCTTATCGGGTCCGCAAGAGACCCAGTACTTC
CDR3aa: CASSLSGPQETQYF

j_gene: TRBJ1-4
abundance: -
v_gene: TRBV7-2
len: 16
d_gene: TRBD1
CDR3nt: TGTGCCAGCAGCCCGAACAGGGGGCGGACTAATGAAAAACTGTTTTTT
CDR3aa: CASSPNRGRTNEKLFF

j_gene: TRBJ1-2
abundance: once
v_gene: TRBV2
len: 13
d_gene: -
CDR3nt: TGTGCCAGCAAGGGAGAACAGAACTATGGCTACACCTTC
CDR3aa: CASKGEQNYGYTF

j_gene: TRBJ1-4
abundance: few
v_gene: TRBV18
len: 15
d_gene: -
CDR3nt: TGTGCCAGCTCACAGGGAGGGGCAACTAATGAAAAACTGTTTTTT
CDR3aa: CASSQGGATNEKLFF

j_gene: TRBJ2-1
abundance: once
v_gene: TRBV19
len: 14
d_gene: TRBD2
CDR3nt: TGTGCCAGTAGTACGGGACTAGCGGTAGGTGAGCAGTTCTTC
CDR3aa: CASSTGLAVGEQFF